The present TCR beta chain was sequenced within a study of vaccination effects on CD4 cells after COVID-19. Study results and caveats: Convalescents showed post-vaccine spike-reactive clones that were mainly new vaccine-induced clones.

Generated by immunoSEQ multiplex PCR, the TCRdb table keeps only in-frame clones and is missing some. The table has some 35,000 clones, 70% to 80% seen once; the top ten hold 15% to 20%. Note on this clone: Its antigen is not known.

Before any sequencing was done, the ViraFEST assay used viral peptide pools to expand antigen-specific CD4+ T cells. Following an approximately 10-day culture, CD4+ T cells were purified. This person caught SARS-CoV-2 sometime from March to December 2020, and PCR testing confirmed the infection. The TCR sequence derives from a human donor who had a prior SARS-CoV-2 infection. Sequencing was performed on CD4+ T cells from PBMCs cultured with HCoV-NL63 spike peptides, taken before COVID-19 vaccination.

CDR3 amino acids: CAIGSVGYGYTF. DNA of the CDR3: TGTGCCATCGGGAGCGTGGGCTATGGCTACACCTTC. The V and J genes are TRBV10-3 and TRBJ1-2; D ambiguous. CDR1 and CDR2 from the germline V gene are ENHRY and SYGVKD. Trimming took off 8 bases at V and 4 bases at J, with 11 bases between the two ends. The CDR3 sequence is 12 residues long.